This T cell receptor beta chain was found in a study of T-cell reconstitution after alpha-beta-depleted transplantation in children. Study-level points and caveats: Among T cells one year after transplant, newly produced cells accounted for most counts and diversity. Diversity of TCRbeta at day 60 was high in some patients, arising from surviving recipient T cells and thymic progenitors. Reportedly, roughly two months post-transplant, alpha-beta T cells arose from several hundred expanded graft clones.

This clonotype was recorded many times. Its target is not known. The CDR3 totals 14 residues. Germline V CDR1 and CDR2: SGDLS, YYNGEE. Trimming took 0 bases from V and 3 from J, leaving 6 bases between them. A TCRbeta library incorporating unique molecular identifiers was prepared. TCRdb reprocessed the PCR reads with MiXCR, giving one entry per CDR3 protein. This table has 900,000 or so distinct CDR3 sequences, about 16% appearing once. The specimen was PBMCs, mostly from graft donor cells, collected 360 days after TCRalphabeta/CD19-depleted stem cell transplant. The V gene is TRBV9, the J gene TRBJ2-2, with D unclear. The origin of this receptor is a male patient younger than 18 who had a stem cell transplant for acute lymphoblastic leukemia, so the T cells may come from the graft donor. The CDR3 region is CASSVVSDTGELFF. The CDR3, as DNA: TGTGCCAGCAGCGTAGTGTCGGACACCGGGGAGCTGTTTTTT.